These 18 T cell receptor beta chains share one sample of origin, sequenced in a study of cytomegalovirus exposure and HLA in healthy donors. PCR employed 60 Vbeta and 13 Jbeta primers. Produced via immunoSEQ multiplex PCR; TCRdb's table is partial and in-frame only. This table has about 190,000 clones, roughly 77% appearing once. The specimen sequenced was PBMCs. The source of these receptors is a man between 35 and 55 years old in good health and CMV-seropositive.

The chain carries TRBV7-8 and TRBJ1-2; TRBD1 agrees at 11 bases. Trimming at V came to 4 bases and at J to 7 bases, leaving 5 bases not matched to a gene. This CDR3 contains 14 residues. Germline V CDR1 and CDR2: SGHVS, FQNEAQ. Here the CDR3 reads CASSSGQGAGGYTF. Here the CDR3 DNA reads TGTGCCAGCAGCTCCGGACAGGGGGCTGGTGGCTACACCTTC.

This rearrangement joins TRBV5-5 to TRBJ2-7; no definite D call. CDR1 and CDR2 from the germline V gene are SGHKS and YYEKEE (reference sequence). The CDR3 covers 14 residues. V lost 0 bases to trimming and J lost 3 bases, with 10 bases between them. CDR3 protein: CASSLVYTNYEQYF. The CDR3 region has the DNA TGTGCCAGCAGCTTGGTTTACACGAACTACGAGCAGTACTTC.

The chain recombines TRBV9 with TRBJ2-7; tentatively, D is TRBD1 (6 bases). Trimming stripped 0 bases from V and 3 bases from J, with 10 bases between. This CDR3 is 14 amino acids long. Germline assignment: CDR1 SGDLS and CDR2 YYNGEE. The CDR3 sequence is CASSVGLGGYEQYF. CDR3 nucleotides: TGTGCCAGCAGCGTAGGGTTAGGGGGCTACGAGCAGTACTTC.

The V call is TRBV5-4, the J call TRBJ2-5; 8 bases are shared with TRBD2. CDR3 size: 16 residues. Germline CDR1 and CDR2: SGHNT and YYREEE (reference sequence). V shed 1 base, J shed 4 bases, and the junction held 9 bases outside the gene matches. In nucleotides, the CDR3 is TGTGCCAGCAGCTTGAGGGTGGGAGCGGGAGCAGAGACCCAGTACTTC. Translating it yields CASSLRVGAGAETQYF. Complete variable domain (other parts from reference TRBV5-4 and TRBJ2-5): ETGVTQSPTHLIKTRGQQVTLRCSSQSGHNTVSWYQQALGQGPQFIFQYYREEENGRGNFPPRFSGLQFPNYSSELNVNALELDDSALYLCASSLRVGAGAETQYFGPGTRLLVL.

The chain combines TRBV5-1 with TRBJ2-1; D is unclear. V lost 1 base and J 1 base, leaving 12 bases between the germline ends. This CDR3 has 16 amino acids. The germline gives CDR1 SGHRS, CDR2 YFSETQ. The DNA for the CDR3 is TGCGCCAGCAGCTTGAGCTCGCTAGTTTCCTACAATGAGCAGTTCTTC. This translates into CASSLSSLVSYNEQFF.

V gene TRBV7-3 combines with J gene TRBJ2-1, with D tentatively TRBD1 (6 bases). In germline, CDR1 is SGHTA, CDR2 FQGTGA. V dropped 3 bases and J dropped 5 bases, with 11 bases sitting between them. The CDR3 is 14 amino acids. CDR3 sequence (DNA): TGTGCCAGCAGCTTGGGACAAGACCACAATGAGCAGTTCTTC. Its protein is CASSLGQDHNEQFF.

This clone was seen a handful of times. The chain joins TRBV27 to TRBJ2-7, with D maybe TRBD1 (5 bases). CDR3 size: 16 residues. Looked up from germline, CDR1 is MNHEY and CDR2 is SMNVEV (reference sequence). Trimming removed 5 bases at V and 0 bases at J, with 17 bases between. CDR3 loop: CASSPGNRQSSYEQYF. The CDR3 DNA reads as TGTGCCAGCAGTCCGGGCAACCGACAGAGCTCCTACGAGCAGTACTTC.

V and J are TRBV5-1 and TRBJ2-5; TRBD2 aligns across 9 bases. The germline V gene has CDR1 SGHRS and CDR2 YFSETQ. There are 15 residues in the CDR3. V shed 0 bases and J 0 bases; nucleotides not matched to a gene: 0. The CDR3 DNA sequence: TGCGCCAGCAGCTTGGGACTAGCGGACCAAGAGACCCAGTACTTC. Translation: CASSLGLADQETQYF. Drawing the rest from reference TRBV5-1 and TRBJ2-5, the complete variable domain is KAGVTQTPRYLIKTRGQQVTLSCSPISGHRSVSWYQQTPGQGLQFLFEYFSETQRNKGNFPGRFSGRQFSNSRSEMNVSTLELGDSALYLCASSLGLADQETQYFGPGTRLLVL.

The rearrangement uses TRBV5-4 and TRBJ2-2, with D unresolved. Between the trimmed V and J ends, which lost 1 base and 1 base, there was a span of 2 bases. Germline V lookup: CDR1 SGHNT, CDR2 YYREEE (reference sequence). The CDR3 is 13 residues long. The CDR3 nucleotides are TGTGCCAGCAGCTTGCTGAACACCGGGGAGCTGTTTTTT. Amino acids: CASSLLNTGELFF.

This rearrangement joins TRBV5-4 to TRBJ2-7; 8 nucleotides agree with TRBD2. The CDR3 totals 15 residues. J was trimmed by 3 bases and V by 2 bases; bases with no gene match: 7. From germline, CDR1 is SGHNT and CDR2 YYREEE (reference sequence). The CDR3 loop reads CASSLSPGGIYEQYF. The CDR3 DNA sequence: TGTGCCAGCAGCTTATCTCCGGGGGGGATCTACGAGCAGTACTTC.

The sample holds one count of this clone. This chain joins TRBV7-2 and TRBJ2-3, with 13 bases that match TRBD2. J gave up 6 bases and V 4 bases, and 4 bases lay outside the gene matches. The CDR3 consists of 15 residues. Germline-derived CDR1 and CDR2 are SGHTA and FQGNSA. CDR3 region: CASSSGLAGVDTQYF. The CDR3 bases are TGTGCCAGCAGCTCCGGACTAGCGGGAGTGGATACGCAGTATTTT.

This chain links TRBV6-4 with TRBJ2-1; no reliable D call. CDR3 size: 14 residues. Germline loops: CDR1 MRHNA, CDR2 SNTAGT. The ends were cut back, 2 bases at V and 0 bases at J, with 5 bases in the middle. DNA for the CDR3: TGTGCCAGCAGTGACGGTAGCTCCTACAATGAGCAGTTCTTC. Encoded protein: CASSDGSSYNEQFF.

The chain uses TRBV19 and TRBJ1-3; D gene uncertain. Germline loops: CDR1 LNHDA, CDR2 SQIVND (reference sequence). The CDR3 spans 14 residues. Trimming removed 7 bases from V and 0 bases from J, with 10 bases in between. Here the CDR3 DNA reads TGTGCCAGTACGGTCGGGTCCTCTGGAAACACCATATATTTT. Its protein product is CASTVGSSGNTIYF.

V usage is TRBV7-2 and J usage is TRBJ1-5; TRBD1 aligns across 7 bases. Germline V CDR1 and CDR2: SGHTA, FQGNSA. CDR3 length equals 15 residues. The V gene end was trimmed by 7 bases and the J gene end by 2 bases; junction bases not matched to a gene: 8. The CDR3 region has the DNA TGTGCCAGCAACGAACAGGGGATGGGCAATCAGCCCCAGCATTTT. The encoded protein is CASNEQGMGNQPQHF.

The CDR3 DNA is TGTGCCAGCAGCGCAGCTAGAGATACGCAGTATTTT. Translation gives CASSAARDTQYF. The rearrangement links TRBV7-9 to TRBJ2-3; no reliable D call. Germline V lookup: CDR1 SEHNR, CDR2 FQNEAQ (reference sequence). The germline V and J ends were trimmed by 5 bases and 5 bases, with 8 bases remaining between them. The CDR3 sequence is 12 residues long.

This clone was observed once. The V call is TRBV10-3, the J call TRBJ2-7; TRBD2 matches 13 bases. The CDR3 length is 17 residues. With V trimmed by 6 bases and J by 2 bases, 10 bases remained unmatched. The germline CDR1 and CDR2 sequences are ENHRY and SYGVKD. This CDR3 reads CAISGTSGTRIPYEQYF. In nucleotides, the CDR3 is TGTGCCATCAGCGGGACTAGCGGGACTCGGATCCCCTACGAGCAGTACTTC.

CDR3 sequence (DNA): TGTGCCAGTAGTATTGGGCTGATAAGCACAGATACGCAGTATTTT. As protein: CASSIGLISTDTQYF. The chain employs TRBV19 and TRBJ2-3; D is ambiguous. The CDR3 is made up of 15 amino acids. Trimming stripped 3 bases from V and 0 bases from J, with 10 bases between. The germline V gene encodes CDR1 LNHDA and CDR2 SQIVND (reference sequence).

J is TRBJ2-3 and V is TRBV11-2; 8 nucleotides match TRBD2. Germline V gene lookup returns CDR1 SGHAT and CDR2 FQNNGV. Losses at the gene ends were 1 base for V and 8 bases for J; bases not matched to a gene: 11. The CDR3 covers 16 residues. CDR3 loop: CASSLAAWTSIVTQYF. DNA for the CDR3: TGTGCCAGCAGCTTAGCTGCCTGGACTAGCATTGTTACGCAGTATTTT.